This TCR beta chain was sequenced during a study of blood T cell repertoires in COVID-19. Study details: Whether acute or convalescent, the COVID-19 samples came from the United States, Italy and Spain.

Original methodology: Amplifying reference gene primers gave estimates of nucleated cell counts. This table comes from immunoSEQ multiplex PCR, and its TCRdb copy is limited to in-frame clones, with some not included. V and J calls and clone size are copied from that table; D and trimming were computed from the DNA. The sample includes under 110,000 clones, 85% of them seen just once. This CDR3 is built from 14 residues. Trimming took off 6 bases at V and 1 base at J, with 10 bases between the two ends. Germline V lookup: CDR1 LNHDA, CDR2 SQIVND (reference sequence). The chain employs TRBV19 and TRBJ1-5; D ambiguous. The source is a woman between 65 and 79 years old with active or convalescent COVID-19. Sequenced: peripheral blood. CDR3 nucleotides: TGTGCCAGTAGCCCCCCACGGAGCAATCAGCCCCAGCATTTT. Translated: CASSPPRSNQPQHF.